These 7 T cell receptor beta chains share one sample of origin, sequenced in a study of T cell responses to AZD1222 COVID-19 vaccine. The table came from immunoSEQ multiplex PCR; TCRdb's copy has only in-frame clones and leaves some out. The repertoire includes 77,000 or so clones, about 91% of them detected once, and approximately 6.5% sits in the top ten. The material sequenced was peripheral blood, taken on day 0 of MenACWY control vaccination. These receptor sequences come from an adult in good health.

This chain links TRBV6-6 with TRBJ2-4, with a tentative D call TRBD2 (6 bases). The V and J ends lost 6 bases and 7 bases respectively, with 13 bases between them. This CDR3 has 13 residues. Germline V gives CDR1 MNHNY, CDR2 SVGAGI (reference sequence). CDR3 residues: CASSNGGVNIQYF. The CDR3 DNA sequence: TGTGCCAGCAGCAACGGGGGTGTTAACATTCAGTACTTC.

The V and J genes are TRBV7-3 and TRBJ2-2; tentatively, D is TRBD1 (6 bases). The V gene lost 6 bases and the J gene lost 5 bases, with 16 bases spanning the gap. The germline V gene has CDR1 SGHTA and CDR2 FQGTGA. The CDR3 spans 15 residues. The CDR3 here is CASSPGGGRTGELFF. CDR3 coding DNA: TGTGCCAGCAGTCCAGGTGGGGGCCGAACCGGGGAGCTGTTTTTT.

This sequence joins TRBV10-3 and TRBJ1-1; perhaps TRBD1 as D (6 bases). The CDR3 length is 13 residues. Germline lookup yields CDR1 ENHRY and CDR2 SYGVKD. V shed 6 bases and J shed 3 bases, with 11 bases lying between them. The CDR3, as DNA: TGTGCCATCAGCTTACAGGGAGACACTGAAGCTTTCTTT. Amino acid sequence: CAISLQGDTEAFF.

The chain has TRBV5-1 and TRBJ2-2; 11 nucleotides agree with TRBD1. Germline V gives CDR1 SGHRS, CDR2 YFSETQ. V was clipped by 4 bases and J by 4 bases; unmatched bases: 6. CDR3 length: 16 amino acids. The chain's CDR3 is CASSPDRGLGTGELFF. The CDR3 DNA is TGCGCCAGCAGCCCGGACAGGGGGCTGGGCACCGGGGAGCTGTTTTTT.

The V gene is TRBV2, the J gene TRBJ1-5; D gene uncertain. Germline values: CDR1 SNHLY, CDR2 FYNNEI. The CDR3 is 20 amino acids. V was trimmed by 3 bases and J by 0 bases, leaving 24 bases between them. CDR3 DNA sequence: TGTGCCAGCAGTGACCCCCGTTCTTTCGGCGTCCCCTCTAGCAATCAGCCCCAGCATTTT. Protein: CASSDPRSFGVPSSNQPQHF. Combining the CDR3 with reference TRBV2 and TRBJ1-5 gives the whole variable domain EPEVTQTPSHQVTQMGQEVILRCVPISNHLYFYWYRQILGQKVEFLVSFYNNEISEKSEIFDDQFSVERPDGSNFTLKIRSTKLEDSAMYFCASSDPRSFGVPSSNQPQHFGDGTRLSIL.

The V call is TRBV6-1, the J call TRBJ2-5, with 11 bases matching TRBD2. Trimming at V came to 4 bases and at J to 5 bases, leaving 12 bases not matched to a gene. The CDR3 consists of 17 residues. The germline CDR1 and CDR2 sequences are MNHNS and SASEGT. The CDR3 loop is CASSARGAIAGGETQYF. Written as DNA, the CDR3 is TGTGCCAGCAGTGCCAGGGGGGCGATAGCGGGAGGGGAGACCCAGTACTTC.

The chain carries TRBV19 and TRBJ1-3; 8 nucleotides line up with TRBD1. This CDR3 comprises 12 residues. The V segment lost 11 bases and the J segment 1 base; nucleotides outside the gene matches: 1. Germline V gene data show CDR1 as LNHDA and CDR2 as SQIVND (reference sequence). The CDR3 protein is CAGQGSGNTIYF. In nucleotides, the CDR3 is TGTGCCGGACAGGGTTCTGGAAACACCATATATTTT.